The sequence of this T cell receptor (beta chain) was determined in a study of cytomegalovirus exposure and HLA in healthy donors. Both 60 Vbeta primers and 13 Jbeta primers went into the PCR. Repertoires were generated with immunoSEQ multiplex PCR, while TCRdb's copy carries only in-frame clones and drops some. This sample has about 120,000 clones, with around three quarters found just once. Donors showed nominal health when sampled, although they likely had unrecorded immune exposures. Germline V gene lookup returns CDR1 LGHNA and CDR2 YNFKEQ. The junction had 14 bases not matched to a gene; V was cut back by 4 bases and J by 2 bases. The CDR3 has 18 amino acids. A word on this clone: Its antigen is not known.

Whole-study findings and limits: The classifier reportedly diagnosed cytomegalovirus status with high specificity and sensitivity. As a later analysis revealed, the rate of TCR association differed by HLA locus, with DRB1 most and HLA-C fewest. Earlier results showed most TCR beta V segments being productive about 87% or about 30% of the time.

The chain employs TRBV4-2 and TRBJ2-7; TRBD2 aligns across 10 bases. Sequencing input: PBMCs. The clonotype comes from a middle-aged woman in good health and CMV-seropositive. The DNA of the CDR3 is TGTGCCAGCAGCCCCTTCGCCCCTTTAGCGGGAGGTCCCTACGAGCAGTACTTC. Translated, it gives CASSPFAPLAGGPYEQYF.